This entry concerns a single TCR beta chain. Clones were read by immunoSEQ multiplex PCR, and TCRdb kept only the in-frame ones, dropping some. The profile shows about 40,000 clones, around nine tenths of them singletons. The sample comes from a study of control samples from healthy donors and cancer patients. This CDR3 has 14 residues. Germline CDR1 is MNHEY and CDR2 is SMNVEV (reference sequence). With 10 bases clipped from V and 8 bases from J, the junction kept 12 bases outside the gene matches. The chain couples TRBV27 to TRBJ2-1; 9 nucleotides match TRBD2. The sequencing input was blood. The TCR comes from a woman between 50 and 59 years old in good health. CDR3 amino acids: CATFSGGPPYEQFF. DNA of the CDR3: TGTGCCACCTTCAGCGGGGGGCCTCCCTATGAGCAGTTCTTC.